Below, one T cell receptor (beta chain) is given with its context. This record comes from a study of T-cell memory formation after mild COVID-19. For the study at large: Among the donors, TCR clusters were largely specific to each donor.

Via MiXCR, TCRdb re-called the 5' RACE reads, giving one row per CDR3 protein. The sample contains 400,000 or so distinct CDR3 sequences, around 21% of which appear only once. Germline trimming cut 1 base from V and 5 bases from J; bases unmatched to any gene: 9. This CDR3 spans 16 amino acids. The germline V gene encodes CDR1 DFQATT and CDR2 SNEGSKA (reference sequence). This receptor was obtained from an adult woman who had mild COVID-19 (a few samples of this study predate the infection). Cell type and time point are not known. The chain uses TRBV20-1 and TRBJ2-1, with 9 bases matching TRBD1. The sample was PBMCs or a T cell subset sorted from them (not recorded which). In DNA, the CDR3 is TGCAGTGCTAGAGTACCCGGGACAGGGTGGGACAATGAGCAGTTCTTC. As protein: CSARVPGTGWDNEQFF.